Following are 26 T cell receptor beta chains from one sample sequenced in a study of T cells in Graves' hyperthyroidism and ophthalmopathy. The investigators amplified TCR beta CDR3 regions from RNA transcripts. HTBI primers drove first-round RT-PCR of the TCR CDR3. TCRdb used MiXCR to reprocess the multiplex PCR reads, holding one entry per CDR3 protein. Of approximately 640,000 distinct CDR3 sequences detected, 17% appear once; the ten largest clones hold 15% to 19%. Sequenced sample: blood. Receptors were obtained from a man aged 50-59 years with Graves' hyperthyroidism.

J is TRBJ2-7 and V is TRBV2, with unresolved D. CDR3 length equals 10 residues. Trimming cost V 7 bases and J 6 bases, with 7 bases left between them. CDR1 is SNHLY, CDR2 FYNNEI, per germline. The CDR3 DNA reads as TGTGCCAGCACCGGGCTCGAGCAGTACTTC. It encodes CASTGLEQYF.

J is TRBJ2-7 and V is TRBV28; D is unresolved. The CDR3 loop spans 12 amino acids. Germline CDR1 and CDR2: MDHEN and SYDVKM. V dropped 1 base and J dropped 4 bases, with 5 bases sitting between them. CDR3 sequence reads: CASSLYGYEQYF. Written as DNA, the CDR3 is TGTGCCAGCAGTTTATATGGATACGAGCAGTACTTC. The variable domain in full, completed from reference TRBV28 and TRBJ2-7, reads DVKVTQSSRYLVKRTGEKVFLECVQDMDHENMFWYRQDPGLGLRLIYFSYDVKMKEKGDIPEGYSVSREKKERFSLILESASTNQTSMYLCASSLYGYEQYFGPGTRLTVT.

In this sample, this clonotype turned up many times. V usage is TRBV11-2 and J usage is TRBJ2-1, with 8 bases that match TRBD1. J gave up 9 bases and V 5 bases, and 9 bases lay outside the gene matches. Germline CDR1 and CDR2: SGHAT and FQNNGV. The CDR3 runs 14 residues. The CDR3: CASSADRGLGEQFF. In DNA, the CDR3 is TGTGCCAGCAGCGCAGACAGGGGATTGGGTGAGCAGTTCTTC. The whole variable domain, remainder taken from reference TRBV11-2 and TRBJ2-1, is EAGVAQSPRYKIIEKRQSVAFWCNPISGHATLYWYQQILGQGPKLLIQFQNNGVVDDSQLPKDRFSAERLKGVDSTLKIQPAKLEDSAVYLCASSADRGLGEQFFGPGTRLTVL.

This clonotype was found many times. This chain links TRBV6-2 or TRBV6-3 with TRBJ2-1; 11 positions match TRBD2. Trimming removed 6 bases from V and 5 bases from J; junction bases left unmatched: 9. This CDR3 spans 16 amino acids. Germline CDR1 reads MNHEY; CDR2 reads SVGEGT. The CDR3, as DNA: TGTGCCAGCAGCGACGTCGGGACTAGCGGCAACAATGAGCAGTTCTTC. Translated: CASSDVGTSGNNEQFF.

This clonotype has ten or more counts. CDR3 in DNA: TGTGCCAGCAGTTTTCGTGGGAGGGCCGGCTACGAGCAGTACTTC. Its translation is CASSFRGRAGYEQYF. V is TRBV28 and J is TRBJ2-7; 7 positions agree with TRBD2. The CDR3 totals 15 residues. In germline, CDR1 is MDHEN, CDR2 SYDVKM. Trimming cost V 3 bases and J 3 bases; bases outside gene matches: 8.

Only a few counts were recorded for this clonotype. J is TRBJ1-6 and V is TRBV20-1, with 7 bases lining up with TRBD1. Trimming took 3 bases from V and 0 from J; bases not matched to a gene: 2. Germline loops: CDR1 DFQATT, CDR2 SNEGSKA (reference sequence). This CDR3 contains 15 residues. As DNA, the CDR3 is TGCAGTGCTAGGACAGGGAACTCCTATAATTCACCCCTCCACTTT. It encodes CSARTGNSYNSPLHF.

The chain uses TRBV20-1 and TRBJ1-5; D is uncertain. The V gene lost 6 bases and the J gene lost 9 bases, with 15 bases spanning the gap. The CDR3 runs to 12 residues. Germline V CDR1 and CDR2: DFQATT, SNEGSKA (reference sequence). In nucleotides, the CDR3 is TGCAGTGCGGAGAGAAGAAGGTGGCCCCAGCATTTT. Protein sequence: CSAERRRWPQHF.

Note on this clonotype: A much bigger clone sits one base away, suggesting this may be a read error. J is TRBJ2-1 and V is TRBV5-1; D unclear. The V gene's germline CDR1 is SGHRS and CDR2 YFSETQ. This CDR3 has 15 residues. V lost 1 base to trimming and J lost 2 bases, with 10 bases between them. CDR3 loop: CASSLMGTAYNEQFF. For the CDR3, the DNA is TGCGCCAGCAGCTTGATGGGAACTGCCTACAATGAGCAGTTCTTC.

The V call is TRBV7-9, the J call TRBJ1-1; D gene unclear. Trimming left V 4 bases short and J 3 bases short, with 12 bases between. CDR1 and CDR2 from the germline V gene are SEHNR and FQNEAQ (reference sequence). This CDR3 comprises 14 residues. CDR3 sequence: CASSSVRSDTEAFF. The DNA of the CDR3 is TGTGCCAGCAGCTCGGTGAGGTCCGACACTGAAGCTTTCTTT. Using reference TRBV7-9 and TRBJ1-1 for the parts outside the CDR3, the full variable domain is DTGVSQNPRHKITKRGQNVTFRCDPISEHNRLYWYRQTLGQGPEFLTYFQNEAQLEKSRLLSDRFSAERPKGSFSTLEIQRTEQGDSAMYLCASSSVRSDTEAFFGQGTRLTVV.

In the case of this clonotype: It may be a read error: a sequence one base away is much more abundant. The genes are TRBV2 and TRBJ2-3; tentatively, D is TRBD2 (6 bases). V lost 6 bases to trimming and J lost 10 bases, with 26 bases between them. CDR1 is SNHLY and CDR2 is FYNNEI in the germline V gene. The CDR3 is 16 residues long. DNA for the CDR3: TGTGCCAGCAGCGGCTTCTTAGCGGAGCTAACGAATTCGCAGTATTTT. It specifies CASSGFLAELTNSQYF.

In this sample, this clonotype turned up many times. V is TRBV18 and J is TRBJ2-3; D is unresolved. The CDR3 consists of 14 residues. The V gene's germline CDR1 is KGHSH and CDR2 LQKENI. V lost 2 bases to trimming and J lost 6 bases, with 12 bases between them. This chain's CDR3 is CASSPASLGDTQYF. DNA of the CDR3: TGTGCCAGCTCACCAGCAAGCCTTGGGGATACGCAGTATTTT. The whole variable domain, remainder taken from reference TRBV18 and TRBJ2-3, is NAGVMQNPRHLVRRRGQEARLRCSPMKGHSHVYWYRQLPEEGLKFMVYLQKENIIDESGMPKERFSAEFPKEGPSILRIQQVVRGDSAAYFCASSPASLGDTQYFGPGTRLTVL.

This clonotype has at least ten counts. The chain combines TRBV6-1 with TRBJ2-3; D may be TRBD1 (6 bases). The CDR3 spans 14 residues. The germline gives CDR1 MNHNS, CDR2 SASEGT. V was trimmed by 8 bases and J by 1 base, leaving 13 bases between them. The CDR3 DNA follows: TGTGCCAGCGGGCCGGGACAACGCACAGATACGCAGTATTTT. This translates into CASGPGQRTDTQYF.

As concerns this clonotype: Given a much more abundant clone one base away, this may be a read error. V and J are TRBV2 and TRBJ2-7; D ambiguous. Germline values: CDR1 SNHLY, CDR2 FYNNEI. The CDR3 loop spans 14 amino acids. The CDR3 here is CVSSKMGRDYEQYF. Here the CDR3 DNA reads TGTGTCAGCAGTAAAATGGGTAGGGACTACGAGCAGTACTTC.

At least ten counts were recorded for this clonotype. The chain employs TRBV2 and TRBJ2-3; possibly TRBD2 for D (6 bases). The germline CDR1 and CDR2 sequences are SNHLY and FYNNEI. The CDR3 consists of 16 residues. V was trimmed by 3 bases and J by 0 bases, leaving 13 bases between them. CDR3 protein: CASSDSASASTDTQYF. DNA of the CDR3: TGTGCCAGCAGTGATTCGGCTAGCGCAAGCACAGATACGCAGTATTTT.

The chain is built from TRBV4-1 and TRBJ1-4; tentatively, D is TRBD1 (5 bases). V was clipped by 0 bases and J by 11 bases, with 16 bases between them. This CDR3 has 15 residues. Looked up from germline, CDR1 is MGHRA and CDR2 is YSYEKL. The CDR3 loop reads CASSQEFDGGAKLFF. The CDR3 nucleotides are TGCGCCAGCAGCCAAGAATTCGACGGAGGGGCGAAACTGTTTTTT.

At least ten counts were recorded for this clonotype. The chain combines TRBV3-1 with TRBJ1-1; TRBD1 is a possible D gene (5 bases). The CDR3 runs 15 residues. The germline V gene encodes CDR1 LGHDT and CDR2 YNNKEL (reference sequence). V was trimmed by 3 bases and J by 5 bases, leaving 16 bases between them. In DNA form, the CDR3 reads TGTGCCAGCAGCCATCAATCCGGGGGAGGGACTGAAGCTTTCTTT. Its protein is CASSHQSGGGTEAFF. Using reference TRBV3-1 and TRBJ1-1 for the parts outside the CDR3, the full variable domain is DTAVSQTPKYLVTQMGNDKSIKCEQNLGHDTMYWYKQDSKKFLKIMFSYNNKELIINETVPNRFSPKSPDKAHLNLHINSLELGDSAVYFCASSHQSGGGTEAFFGQGTRLTVV.

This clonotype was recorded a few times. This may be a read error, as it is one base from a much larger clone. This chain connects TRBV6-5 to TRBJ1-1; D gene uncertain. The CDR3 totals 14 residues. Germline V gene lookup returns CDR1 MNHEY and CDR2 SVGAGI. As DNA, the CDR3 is TGTGCCAGCAGTTACTATCCCGGTGGCACTGGAGCTTTCTTT. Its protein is CASSYYPGGTGAFF.

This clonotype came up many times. The CDR3 DNA sequence: TGTGCCAGCGGGACACGTACCTACGAGCAGTACTTC. This sequence encodes CASGTRTYEQYF. This chain links TRBV6-1 with TRBJ2-7, with D maybe TRBD1 (6 bases). V dropped 8 bases and J dropped 2 bases, with 10 bases sitting between them. CDR3 length: 12 amino acids. Germline CDR1 reads MNHNS; CDR2 reads SASEGT.

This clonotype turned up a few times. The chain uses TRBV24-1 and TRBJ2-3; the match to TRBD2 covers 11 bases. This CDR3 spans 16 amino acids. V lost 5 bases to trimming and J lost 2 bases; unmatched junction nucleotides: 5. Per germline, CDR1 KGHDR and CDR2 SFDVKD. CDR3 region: CATSGGLAGYTDTQYF. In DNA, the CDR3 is TGTGCCACCAGTGGCGGACTAGCGGGTTACACAGATACGCAGTATTTT.

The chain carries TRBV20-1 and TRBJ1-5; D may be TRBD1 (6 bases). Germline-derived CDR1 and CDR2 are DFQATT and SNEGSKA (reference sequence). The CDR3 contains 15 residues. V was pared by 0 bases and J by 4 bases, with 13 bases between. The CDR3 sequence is CSARDSQGRNQPQHF. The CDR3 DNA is TGCAGTGCTAGAGATAGCCAGGGGCGGAATCAGCCCCAGCATTTT.

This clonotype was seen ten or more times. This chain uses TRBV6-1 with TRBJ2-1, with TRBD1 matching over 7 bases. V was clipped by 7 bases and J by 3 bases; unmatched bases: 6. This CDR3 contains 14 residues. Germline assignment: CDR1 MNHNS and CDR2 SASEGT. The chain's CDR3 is CASKGQVLYNEQFF. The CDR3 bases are TGTGCCAGCAAAGGACAGGTCCTCTACAATGAGCAGTTCTTC.

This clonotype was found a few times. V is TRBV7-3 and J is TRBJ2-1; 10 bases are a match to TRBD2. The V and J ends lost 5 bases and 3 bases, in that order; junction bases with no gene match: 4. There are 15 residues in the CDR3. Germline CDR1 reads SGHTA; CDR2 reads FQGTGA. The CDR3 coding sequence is TGTGCCAGCAGCACAACTAGCGGGGTCTACAATGAGCAGTTCTTC. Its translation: CASSTTSGVYNEQFF.

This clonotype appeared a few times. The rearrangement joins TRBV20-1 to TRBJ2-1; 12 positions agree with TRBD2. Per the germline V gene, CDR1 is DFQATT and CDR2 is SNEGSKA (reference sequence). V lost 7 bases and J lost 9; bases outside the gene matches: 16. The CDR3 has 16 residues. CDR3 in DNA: TGCAGTGTTAGGGGACTAGCGGGTACGCCCCGAAGTGAGCAGTTCTTC. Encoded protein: CSVRGLAGTPRSEQFF.

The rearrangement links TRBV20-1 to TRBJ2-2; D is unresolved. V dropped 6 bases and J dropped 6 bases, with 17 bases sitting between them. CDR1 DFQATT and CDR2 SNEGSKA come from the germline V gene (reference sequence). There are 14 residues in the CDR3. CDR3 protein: CSAHAHMIPGELFF. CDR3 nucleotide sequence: TGCAGTGCGCACGCCCATATGATCCCCGGGGAGCTGTTTTTT.

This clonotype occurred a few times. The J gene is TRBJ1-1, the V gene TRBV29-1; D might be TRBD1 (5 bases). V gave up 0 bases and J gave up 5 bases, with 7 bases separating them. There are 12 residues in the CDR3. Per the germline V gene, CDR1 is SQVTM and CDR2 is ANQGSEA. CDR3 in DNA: TGCAGCGTTGAAGATCAGGGTACTGAAGCTTTCTTT. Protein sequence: CSVEDQGTEAFF.

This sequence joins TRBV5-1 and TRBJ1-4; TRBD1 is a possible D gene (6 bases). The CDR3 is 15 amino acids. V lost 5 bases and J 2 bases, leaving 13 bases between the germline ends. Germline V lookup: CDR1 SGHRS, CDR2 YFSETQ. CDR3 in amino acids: CASRPTGITNEKLFF. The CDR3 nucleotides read TGCGCCAGCAGACCAACAGGGATCACTAATGAAAAACTGTTTTTT.